A selection of T cell receptor beta chains follows, all from one sample in a study of PD-1 blockade in classical Hodgkin lymphoma. Some clones are missing from TCRdb's copy, which holds only in-frame ones; the method was immunoSEQ multiplex PCR. The top ten clones hold 19% of a sample with some 48,000 clones, around 80% of them seen once. The sequences come from peripheral blood mononuclear cells (PBMCs), collected before the fourth cycle of nivolumab. These receptors all stem from a human donor with classical Hodgkin lymphoma. Both conserved end residues are part of each CDR3. A D gene is named only where the DNA matches it firmly. Size tells how often a clone was seen (once, few, many) or the class of an expanded clone, and some rows leave it out.

v_gene: TRBV5-4
d_gene: TRBD2
j_gene: TRBJ2-7
abundance: -
CDR3nt: TGTGCCAGCAGCCGACTAGCAAACGAGCAGTACTTC
CDR3aa: CASSRLANEQYF

v_gene: TRBV28
d_gene: TRBD2
j_gene: TRBJ2-3
abundance: -
CDR3nt: TGTGCCAGCAGTTTCAGGCTAGCGGGGGGGCCGACGTTGGATACGCAGTATTTT
CDR3aa: CASSFRLAGGPTLDTQYF

v_gene: TRBV19
d_gene: TRBD1
j_gene: TRBJ2-7
abundance: few
CDR3nt: TGTGCCAGTAGTATATCTCCCCTTGACCCACAGGGGCTAACCTACGAGCAGTACTTC
CDR3aa: CASSISPLDPQGLTYEQYF

v_gene: TRBV14
d_gene: TRBD2
j_gene: TRBJ2-1
abundance: -
CDR3nt: TGTGCCAGCAGCCAAGGCATAAGTAGCGGGCGAACCTACAATGAGCAGTTCTTC
CDR3aa: CASSQGISSGRTYNEQFF

v_gene: TRBV13
d_gene: TRBD1
j_gene: TRBJ2-1
abundance: -
CDR3nt: TGTGCCAGCAGCCCAGAGTGGCAGGGGGAAGATGAGCAGTTCTTC
CDR3aa: CASSPEWQGEDEQFF

v_gene: TRBV19
d_gene: -
j_gene: TRBJ1-1
abundance: -
CDR3nt: TGTGCCAGTAAAAAGCTAGGACAACTGAACACTGAAGCTTTCTTT
CDR3aa: CASKKLGQLNTEAFF

v_gene: TRBV10-3
d_gene: -
j_gene: TRBJ1-1
abundance: -
CDR3nt: TGTGCCATCAGTGACCATAGATCGACAGAAAAGGACACTGAAGCTTTCTTT
CDR3aa: CAISDHRSTEKDTEAFF

v_gene: TRBV5-6
d_gene: TRBD1
j_gene: TRBJ1-2
abundance: -
CDR3nt: TGTGCCAGCAGCCACCGGGACAGCGCCTATGGCTACACCTTC
CDR3aa: CASSHRDSAYGYTF

v_gene: TRBV28
d_gene: -
j_gene: TRBJ1-5
abundance: -
CDR3nt: TGTGCCAGCAGTTTCCAACTCACTCAGCCCCAGCATTTT
CDR3aa: CASSFQLTQPQHF

v_gene: TRBV30
d_gene: -
j_gene: TRBJ1-3
abundance: -
CDR3nt: TGTGCAGGAGGGAACTCTGGAAACACCATATATTTT
CDR3aa: CAGGNSGNTIYF

v_gene: TRBV11-3
d_gene: -
j_gene: TRBJ1-2
abundance: once
CDR3nt: TGTGCCAGCAGCCTTGATCCAAGGGGAGGCTACACCTTC
CDR3aa: CASSLDPRGGYTF

v_gene: TRBV6-1
d_gene: TRBD1
j_gene: TRBJ1-4
abundance: -
CDR3nt: TGTGCCAGCAGTCGACAGGGGGGGAAACTGTTTTTT
CDR3aa: CASSRQGGKLFF

v_gene: TRBV6-5
d_gene: TRBD2
j_gene: TRBJ2-5
abundance: -
CDR3nt: TGTGCCAGCAGTTACTCGAGGATAGCGGGAGCTGAGACCCAGTACTTC
CDR3aa: CASSYSRIAGAETQYF

v_gene: TRBV11-2
d_gene: -
j_gene: TRBJ2-4
abundance: medium-sized
CDR3nt: TGTGCCAGCAGCTTAGACATTCGGCAGTTGGGAAACATTCAGTACTTC
CDR3aa: CASSLDIRQLGNIQYF

v_gene: TRBV4-3
d_gene: TRBD1
j_gene: TRBJ2-7
abundance: -
CDR3nt: TGCGCCAGCAGCCTGGGACAGGGGAGCTCCTACGAGCAGTACTTC
CDR3aa: CASSLGQGSSYEQYF

v_gene: TRBV4-2
d_gene: TRBD2
j_gene: TRBJ2-3
abundance: once
CDR3nt: TGTGCCAGCAGCCAAGATGCGGGGGGGGCAGATACGCAGTATTTT
CDR3aa: CASSQDAGGADTQYF

v_gene: TRBV6-4
d_gene: TRBD1
j_gene: TRBJ1-1
abundance: -
CDR3nt: TGTGCCAGCCGGACAGGCATCACTGAAGCTTTCTTT
CDR3aa: CASRTGITEAFF

v_gene: TRBV7-2
d_gene: TRBD1
j_gene: TRBJ1-4
abundance: -
CDR3nt: TGTGCCAGCAGCTCTGGACAGGCAACTAATGAAAAACTGTTTTTT
CDR3aa: CASSSGQATNEKLFF

v_gene: TRBV10-3
d_gene: -
j_gene: TRBJ1-6
abundance: -
CDR3nt: TGTGCCAGCCTGATGGGGGGATTTAATTCACCCCTCCACTTT
CDR3aa: CASLMGGFNSPLHF